The 15 T cell receptor beta chains below all came from one sample that was sequenced in a study of shared clonotypes between healthy human individuals (TCRdb year 2020). The method was the immunoSEQ multiplex PCR assay. TCRdb mirrors the immuneACCESS table, restricted to in-frame sequences. Some clones are absent from its copies; in checked studies, under half trace to an unresolved V gene, and the reason for the others is unknown. The sample records roughly 1.5 million clones, 98% of which are singletons. 0.45% of the sample lies in the top ten. Sequencing was performed on naive CD4+ T cells sorted from blood. This specimen's cell subset or site label, interpreted: CD45RA+ positively selected. The receptors stem from a man aged 25-45 years in good health.

The rearrangement links TRBV5-6 to TRBJ1-4, with D perhaps matching TRBD1 (5 bases). Looked up from germline, CDR1 is SGHDT and CDR2 is YYEEEE. CDR3 length: 14 amino acids. Trimming left V 0 bases short and J 5 bases short, with 8 bases between. The chain's CDR3 is CASSLGTLNEKLFF. DNA for the CDR3: TGTGCCAGCAGCTTGGGGACACTGAATGAAAAACTGTTTTTT.

The rearrangement joins TRBV9 to TRBJ1-2; 9 bases line up with TRBD1. Germline values: CDR1 SGDLS, CDR2 YYNGEE. The V and J ends lost 4 bases and 6 bases, in that order; junction bases with no gene match: 16. CDR3 size: 17 residues. The CDR3 region has the DNA TGTGCCAGCAGCCCCCGCCTTCTTCCGGGACAGGGTCATGGCTACACCTTC. Protein sequence: CASSPRLLPGQGHGYTF.

CDR3 sequence: CASSWDRGNTGELFF. CDR3 in DNA: TGTGCCAGCAGCTGGGACAGGGGAAACACCGGGGAGCTGTTTTTT. The chain uses TRBV5-6 and TRBJ2-2, with 10 bases aligning to TRBD1. J was trimmed by 2 bases and V by 3 bases; bases with no gene match: 1. Germline V lookup: CDR1 SGHDT, CDR2 YYEEEE. CDR3 length equals 15 residues.

The V and J genes are TRBV30 and TRBJ1-2; no clear D gene. CDR1 and CDR2 (germline): GTSNPN, SVGIG (reference sequence). V was shortened by 3 bases and J by 7 bases, with 15 bases between the two germline ends. The CDR3 is 13 amino acids. The CDR3 region has the DNA TGTGCCTGGAGAAAAAAGGACGGTCTTGGCTACACCTTC. It translates to CAWRKKDGLGYTF.

The V call is TRBV5-1, the J call TRBJ1-3; unclear D gene. The CDR3 spans 13 residues. Germline V gene lookup returns CDR1 SGHRS and CDR2 YFSETQ. V was pared by 2 bases and J by 1 base, with 4 bases between. As DNA, the CDR3 is TGCGCCAGCAGCTTTGAGTCTGGAAACACCATATATTTT. Residues: CASSFESGNTIYF.

The chain employs TRBV5-4 and TRBJ2-1, with D perhaps being TRBD1 or TRBD2 (5 bases each). Trimming took 4 bases from V and 4 from J, leaving 18 bases between them. The CDR3 has 16 residues. Germline loops: CDR1 SGHNT, CDR2 YYREEE (reference sequence). The CDR3 coding sequence is TGTGCCAGCAGCCTCCCGGGGCCAAGAGGATACAATGAGCAGTTCTTC. Its translation: CASSLPGPRGYNEQFF.

This chain connects TRBV15 to TRBJ2-7; maybe TRBD2 (5 bases). The V end lost 8 bases, the J end lost 2 bases, and 16 bases lay between the germline ends. CDR3 length: 14 amino acids. The germline gives CDR1 LNHNV, CDR2 YYDKDF (reference sequence). The CDR3 DNA is TGTGCCACCTTGGGAGTGGACCCCCCCTACGAGCAGTACTTC. It specifies CATLGVDPPYEQYF. Together with reference TRBV15 and TRBJ2-7, the CDR3 gives the full variable domain: DAMVIQNPRYQVTQFGKPVTLSCSQTLNHNVMYWYQQKSSQAPKLLFHYYDKDFNNEADTPDNFQSRRPNTSFCFLDIRSPGLGDTAMYLCATLGVDPPYEQYFGPGTRLTVT.

About this clone: A junction boundary mismatches the germline segment, possibly from a read error. J is TRBJ2-2 and V is TRBV7-6; D is unclear. Germline-derived CDR1 and CDR2 are SGHVS and FNYEAQ. The length of the CDR3 is 13 residues. The CDR3 sequence: CASTLGPPWELFF. The CDR3, as DNA: TGTGCCAGCACCTTAGGTCCTCCTTGGGAGCTGTTTTTT.

The chain is built from TRBV7-8 and TRBJ2-6, with 8 bases that match TRBD2. This CDR3 region has 20 residues. V dropped 5 bases and J dropped 0; count of bases not matched to a gene: 15. The germline gives CDR1 SGHVS, CDR2 FQNEAQ. The CDR3 DNA follows: TGTGCCAGCAGCCTCCCTCGTTTGGCGGGAGGTTCCTCTGGGGCCAACGTCCTGACTTTC. Translating it yields CASSLPRLAGGSSGANVLTF.

This chain connects TRBV7-2 to TRBJ1-4, with D possibly TRBD1 on 5 matching bases. Germline CDR1 is SGHTA and CDR2 is FQGNSA. The CDR3 covers 15 residues. Trimming removed 1 base at V and 7 bases at J, with 13 bases between. In DNA, the CDR3 is TGTGCCAGCAGCTTAGGCTCCTCGGGGGGTGAAAAACTGTTTTTT. Translated: CASSLGSSGGEKLFF. The full variable domain, rest sourced from reference TRBV7-2 and TRBJ1-4, is GAGVSQSPSNKVTEKGKDVELRCDPISGHTALYWYRQSLGQGLEFLIYFQGNSAPDKSGLPSDRFSAERTGGSVSTLTIQRTQQEDSAVYLCASSLGSSGGEKLFFGSGTQLSVL.

The V gene is TRBV28, the J gene TRBJ2-7, with TRBD1 identical over 10 bases. J gave up 0 bases and V 1 base, and 3 bases lay outside the gene matches. CDR1 and CDR2 from the germline V gene are MDHEN and SYDVKM. The CDR3 contains 16 residues. The CDR3 loop reads CASSLYGQGVSYEQYF. The CDR3 DNA reads TGTGCCAGCAGTTTATACGGACAGGGGGTCTCCTACGAGCAGTACTTC.

The rearrangement joins TRBV7-9 to TRBJ1-5; D is perhaps TRBD1 (5 bases). Between the trimmed V and J ends, which lost 5 bases and 8 bases, there was a span of 22 bases. This CDR3 has 16 residues. Germline CDR1 SEHNR, CDR2 FQNEAQ (reference sequence). The CDR3 coding sequence is TGTGCCAGCAGCATATGGCAAGGGGCTGGCTGGGAGCCCCAGCATTTT. It specifies CASSIWQGAGWEPQHF.

The chain links TRBV29-1 to TRBJ2-2; D possibly corresponds to TRBD2 (6 bases). The CDR3 consists of 14 residues. V was trimmed by 4 bases and J by 3 bases, leaving 12 bases between them. CDR1 SQVTM and CDR2 ANQGSEA come from the germline V gene. CDR3 sequence reads: CSVAGWGDTGELFF. In DNA, the CDR3 is TGCAGCGTTGCCGGATGGGGGGACACCGGGGAGCTGTTTTTT.

V usage is TRBV13 and J usage is TRBJ1-1, with D possibly TRBD1 on 6 matching bases. Germline values: CDR1 PRHDT, CDR2 FYEKMQ (reference sequence). This CDR3 region has 14 residues. The V end was cut by 3 bases, the J end by 1 base, with 9 bases between. CDR3 coding DNA: TGTGCCAGCAGCTTCAGGGGAGGGAACACTGAAGCTTTCTTT. Protein product: CASSFRGGNTEAFF. The entire variable domain, with the rest obtained from reference TRBV13 and TRBJ1-1, is as follows: AAGVIQSPRHLIKEKRETATLKCYPIPRHDTVYWYQQGPGQDPQFLISFYEKMQSDKGSIPDRFSAQQFSDYHSELNMSSLELGDSALYFCASSFRGGNTEAFFGQGTRLTVV.

V and J are TRBV15 and TRBJ1-1; TRBD1 might be the D (5 bases). Per germline, CDR1 LNHNV and CDR2 YYDKDF (reference sequence). The V gene lost 6 bases and the J gene lost 1 base, with 9 bases spanning the gap. The CDR3 has 13 residues. The CDR3 DNA is TGTGCCACCAGGGGACTCAGGAACACTGAAGCTTTCTTT. Protein sequence: CATRGLRNTEAFF.